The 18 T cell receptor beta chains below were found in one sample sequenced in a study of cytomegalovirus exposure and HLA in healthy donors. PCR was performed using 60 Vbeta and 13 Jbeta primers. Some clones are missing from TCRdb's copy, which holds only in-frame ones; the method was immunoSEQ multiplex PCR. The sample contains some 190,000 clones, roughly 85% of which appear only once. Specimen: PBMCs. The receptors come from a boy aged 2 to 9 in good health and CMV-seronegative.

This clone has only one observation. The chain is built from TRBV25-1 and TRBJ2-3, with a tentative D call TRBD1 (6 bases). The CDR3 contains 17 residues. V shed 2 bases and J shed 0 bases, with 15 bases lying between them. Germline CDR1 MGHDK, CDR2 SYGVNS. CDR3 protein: CASSENRVTPSTDTQYF. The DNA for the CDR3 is TGTGCCAGCAGTGAAAACAGGGTGACCCCTAGCACAGATACGCAGTATTTT.

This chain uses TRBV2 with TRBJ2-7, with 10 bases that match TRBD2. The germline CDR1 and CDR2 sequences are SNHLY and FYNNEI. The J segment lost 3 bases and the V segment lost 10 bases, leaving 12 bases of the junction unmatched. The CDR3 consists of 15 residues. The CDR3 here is CAIRIKREGLYEQYF. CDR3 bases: TGTGCCATCAGAATAAAGCGGGAGGGCCTCTACGAGCAGTACTTC.

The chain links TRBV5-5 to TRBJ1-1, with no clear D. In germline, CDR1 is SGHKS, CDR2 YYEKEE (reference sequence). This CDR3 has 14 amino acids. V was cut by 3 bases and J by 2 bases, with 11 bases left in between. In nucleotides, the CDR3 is TGTGCCAGCAGCTCCACAGCGGCCAACACTGAAGCTTTCTTT. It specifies CASSSTAANTEAFF.

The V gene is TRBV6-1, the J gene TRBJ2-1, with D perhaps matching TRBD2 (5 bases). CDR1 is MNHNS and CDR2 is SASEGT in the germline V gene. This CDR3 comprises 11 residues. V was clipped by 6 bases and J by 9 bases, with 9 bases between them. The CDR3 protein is CASSRSGEQFF. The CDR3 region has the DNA TGTGCCAGCAGCCGAAGCGGTGAGCAGTTCTTC.

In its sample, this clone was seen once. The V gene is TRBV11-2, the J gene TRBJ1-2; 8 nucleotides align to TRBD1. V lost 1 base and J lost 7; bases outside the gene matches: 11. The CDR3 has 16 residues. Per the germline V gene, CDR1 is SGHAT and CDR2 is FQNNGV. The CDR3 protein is CASSLGTGSSLSGYTF. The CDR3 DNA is TGTGCCAGCAGCTTAGGGACAGGGTCCTCCCTGTCTGGCTACACCTTC.

The CDR3 nucleotides read TGTGCCAGCAGTCTCCTGGGGGGAAAGGGAAGGTATCAGCCCCAGCATTTT. Its translation: CASSLLGGKGRYQPQHF. The J gene is TRBJ1-5, the V gene TRBV28; D may be TRBD1 (5 bases). The V and J ends lost 5 bases and 5 bases respectively, with 22 bases between them. The CDR3 loop spans 17 amino acids. The germline V gene encodes CDR1 MDHEN and CDR2 SYDVKM. Drawing the rest from reference TRBV28 and TRBJ1-5, the complete variable domain is DVKVTQSSRYLVKRTGEKVFLECVQDMDHENMFWYRQDPGLGLRLIYFSYDVKMKEKGDIPEGYSVSREKKERFSLILESASTNQTSMYLCASSLLGGKGRYQPQHFGDGTRLSIL.

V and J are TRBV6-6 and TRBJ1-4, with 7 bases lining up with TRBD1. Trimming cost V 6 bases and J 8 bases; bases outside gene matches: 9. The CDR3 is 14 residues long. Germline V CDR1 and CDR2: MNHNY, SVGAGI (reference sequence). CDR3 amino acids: CASSPRGLGEKLFF. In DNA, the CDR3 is TGTGCCAGCAGCCCCAGGGGGTTAGGGGAAAAACTGTTTTTT.

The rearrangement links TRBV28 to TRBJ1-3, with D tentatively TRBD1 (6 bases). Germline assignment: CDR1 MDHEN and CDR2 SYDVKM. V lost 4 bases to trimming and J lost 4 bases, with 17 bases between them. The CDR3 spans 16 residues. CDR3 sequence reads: CASSSPGTSYGNTIYF. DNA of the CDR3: TGTGCCAGCAGTTCTCCCGGGACATCATACGGAAACACCATATATTTT.

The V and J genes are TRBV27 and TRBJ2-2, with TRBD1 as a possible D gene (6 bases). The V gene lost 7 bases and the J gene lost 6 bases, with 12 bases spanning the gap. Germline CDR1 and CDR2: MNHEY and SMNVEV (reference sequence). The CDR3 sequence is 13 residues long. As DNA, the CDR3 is TGTGCCAGCACCGGACAGTGGGCCGGGGAGCTGTTTTTT. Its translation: CASTGQWAGELFF.

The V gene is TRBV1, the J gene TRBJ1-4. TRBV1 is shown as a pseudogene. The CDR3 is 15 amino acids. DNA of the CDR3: TGCACCAGCAATAAACCCGGGGGGGTTTATGAAAAACTGTTTTTT. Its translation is CTSNKPGGVYEKLFF.

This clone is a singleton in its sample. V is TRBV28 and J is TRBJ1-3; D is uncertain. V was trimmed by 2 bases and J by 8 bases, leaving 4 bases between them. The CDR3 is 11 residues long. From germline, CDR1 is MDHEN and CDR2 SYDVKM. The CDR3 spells CASSLSYTIYF. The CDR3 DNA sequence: TGTGCCAGCAGTTTAAGCTACACCATATATTTT. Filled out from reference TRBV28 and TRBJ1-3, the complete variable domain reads DVKVTQSSRYLVKRTGEKVFLECVQDMDHENMFWYRQDPGLGLRLIYFSYDVKMKEKGDIPEGYSVSREKKERFSLILESASTNQTSMYLCASSLSYTIYFGEGSWLTVV.

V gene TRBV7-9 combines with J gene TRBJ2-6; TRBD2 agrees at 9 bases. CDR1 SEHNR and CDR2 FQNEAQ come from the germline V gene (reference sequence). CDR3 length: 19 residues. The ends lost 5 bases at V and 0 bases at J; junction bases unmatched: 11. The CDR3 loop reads CASSKLAGLRNSGANVLTF. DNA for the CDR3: TGTGCCAGCAGCAAGCTAGCGGGGTTACGCAACTCTGGGGCCAACGTCCTGACTTTC.

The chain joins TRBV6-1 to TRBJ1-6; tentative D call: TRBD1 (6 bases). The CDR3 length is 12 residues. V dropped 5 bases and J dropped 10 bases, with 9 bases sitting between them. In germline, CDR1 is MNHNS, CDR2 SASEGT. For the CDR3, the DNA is TGTGCCAGCAGTCATCAGGGGTCACCCCTCCACTTT. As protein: CASSHQGSPLHF.

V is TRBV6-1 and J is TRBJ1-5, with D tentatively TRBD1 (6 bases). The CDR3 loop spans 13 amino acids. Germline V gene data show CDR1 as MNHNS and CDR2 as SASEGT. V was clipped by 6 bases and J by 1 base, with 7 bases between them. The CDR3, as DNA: TGTGCCAGCAGCGGACAGAGCAATCAGCCCCAGCATTTT. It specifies CASSGQSNQPQHF.

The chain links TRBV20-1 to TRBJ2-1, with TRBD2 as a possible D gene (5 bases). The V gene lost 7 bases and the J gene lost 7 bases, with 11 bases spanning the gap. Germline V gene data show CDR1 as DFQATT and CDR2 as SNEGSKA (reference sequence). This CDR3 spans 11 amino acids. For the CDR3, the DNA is TGCAGTGTTAAGGGAGTGAATGAGCAGTTCTTC. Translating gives CSVKGVNEQFF.

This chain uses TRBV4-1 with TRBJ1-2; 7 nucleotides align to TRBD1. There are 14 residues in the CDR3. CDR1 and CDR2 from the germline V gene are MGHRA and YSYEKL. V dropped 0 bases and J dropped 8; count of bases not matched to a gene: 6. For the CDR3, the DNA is TGCGCCAGCAGCCAAGACAGGGGGTTTGACGGCTACACCTTC. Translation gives CASSQDRGFDGYTF.

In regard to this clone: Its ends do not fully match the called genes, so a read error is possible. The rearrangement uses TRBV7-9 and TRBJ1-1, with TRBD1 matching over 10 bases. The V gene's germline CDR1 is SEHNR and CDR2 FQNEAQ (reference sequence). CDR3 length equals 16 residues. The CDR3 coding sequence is TGTTCCAGCACCGAGGGGGGACAGGGGATGAACACTGAAGCTTTCTTT. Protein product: CSSTEGGQGMNTEAFF.

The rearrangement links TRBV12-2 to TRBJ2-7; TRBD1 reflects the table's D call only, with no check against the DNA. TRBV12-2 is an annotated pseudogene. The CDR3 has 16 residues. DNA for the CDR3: TGTGCAAGTCGCTTCAATACCCGGGACAGGACCGACGAGCAGTACGTC. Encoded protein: CASRFNTRDRTDEQYV.